This T cell receptor (beta chain) was recorded in a study of shared clonotypes between healthy human individuals. Looking at the study overall: The donor pool was made up of a couple of women and three men aged 18 to 49. Per donor, CD8 memory used one plate, CD8 naive used two, CD4 memory used three and CD4 naive used three.

In the study's own analysis: Sequence data from immunoSEQ were junction-only and lacked quality scores; consequently, filtering differed. Here immunoSEQ multiplex PCR was the method, and the copy in TCRdb shows in-frame clones only, minus some. D and trimming were read from the DNA, whereas the V and J calls and clone size are those reported in that table. This table holds approximately 1.5 million clones, around 98.5% found once. The CDR3 totals 12 residues. V was clipped by 6 bases and J by 14 bases; unmatched bases: 12. Per germline, CDR1 SGHAT and CDR2 FQNNGV. The sequence was obtained from a man younger than 45 in good health. The material sequenced was naive CD4+ T cells sorted from blood. The subset is: CD45RA+ positively selected. The chain joins TRBV11-2 to TRBJ2-5, with 7 bases fitting TRBD1. CDR3 protein: CASRPTGTAIYF. The CDR3 nucleotides are TGTGCCAGCAGACCAACCGGGACAGCTATCTACTTC. The complete variable domain, with remaining parts taken from reference TRBV11-2 and TRBJ2-5, reads EAGVAQSPRYKIIEKRQSVAFWCNPISGHATLYWYQQILGQGPKLLIQFQNNGVVDDSQLPKDRFSAERLKGVDSTLKIQPAKLEDSAVYLCASRPTGTAIYFGPGTRLLVL.